This T cell receptor (beta chain) appears in the sequencing data of a study of shared clonotypes between healthy human individuals. Per germline, CDR1 MDHEN and CDR2 SYDVKM. This CDR3 is 14 amino acids long. Trimming removed 3 bases from V and 9 bases from J, with 15 bases in between. CD45RO-negative, CCR7-positively selected cells formed the naive CD8 fraction, excluding terminally differentiated effector memory CD45RA+ cells. Generated by immunoSEQ multiplex PCR, the TCRdb table keeps only in-frame clones and is missing some. The profile covers approximately 1.9 million clones, with 85% to 95% appearing a single time and about 1.7% taken by the ten largest.

The sample was naive CD8+ T cells from PBMCs. The gene calls are TRBV28 and TRBJ1-5; tentative D call: TRBD1 (5 bases). The sequence was collected from a man younger than 35 in good health. Some clones in this sample may be carry-over from other donors' samples. CDR3 protein: CASSFQGPLAPQHF. The CDR3 coding sequence is TGTGCCAGCAGTTTCCAGGGTCCACTGGCGCCCCAGCATTTT. Looking up the rest from reference TRBV28 and TRBJ1-5 gives the full variable domain: DVKVTQSSRYLVKRTGEKVFLECVQDMDHENMFWYRQDPGLGLRLIYFSYDVKMKEKGDIPEGYSVSREKKERFSLILESASTNQTSMYLCASSFQGPLAPQHFGDGTRLSIL.